This T cell receptor beta chain was recorded in a study of blood T cell repertoires in COVID-19. TCRdb's table, derived via immunoSEQ multiplex PCR, lists solely in-frame clones and lacks some. In the table there are some 100,000 clones, 91% of which are singletons. The V gene end was trimmed by 4 bases and the J gene end by 5 bases; junction bases not matched to a gene: 9. The CDR3 runs to 16 residues. CDR1 and CDR2 from the germline V gene are MGHRA and YSYEKL. This TCR came from a man in his fifties with acute or convalescent COVID-19. The rearrangement joins TRBV4-1 to TRBJ2-7; TRBD1 agrees at 12 bases. The sequenced sample was peripheral blood. In DNA, the CDR3 is TGCGCCAGCAGCCGGAGTCCGGGACAGGGGGCGAACGAGCAGTACTTC. Protein product: CASSRSPGQGANEQYF.